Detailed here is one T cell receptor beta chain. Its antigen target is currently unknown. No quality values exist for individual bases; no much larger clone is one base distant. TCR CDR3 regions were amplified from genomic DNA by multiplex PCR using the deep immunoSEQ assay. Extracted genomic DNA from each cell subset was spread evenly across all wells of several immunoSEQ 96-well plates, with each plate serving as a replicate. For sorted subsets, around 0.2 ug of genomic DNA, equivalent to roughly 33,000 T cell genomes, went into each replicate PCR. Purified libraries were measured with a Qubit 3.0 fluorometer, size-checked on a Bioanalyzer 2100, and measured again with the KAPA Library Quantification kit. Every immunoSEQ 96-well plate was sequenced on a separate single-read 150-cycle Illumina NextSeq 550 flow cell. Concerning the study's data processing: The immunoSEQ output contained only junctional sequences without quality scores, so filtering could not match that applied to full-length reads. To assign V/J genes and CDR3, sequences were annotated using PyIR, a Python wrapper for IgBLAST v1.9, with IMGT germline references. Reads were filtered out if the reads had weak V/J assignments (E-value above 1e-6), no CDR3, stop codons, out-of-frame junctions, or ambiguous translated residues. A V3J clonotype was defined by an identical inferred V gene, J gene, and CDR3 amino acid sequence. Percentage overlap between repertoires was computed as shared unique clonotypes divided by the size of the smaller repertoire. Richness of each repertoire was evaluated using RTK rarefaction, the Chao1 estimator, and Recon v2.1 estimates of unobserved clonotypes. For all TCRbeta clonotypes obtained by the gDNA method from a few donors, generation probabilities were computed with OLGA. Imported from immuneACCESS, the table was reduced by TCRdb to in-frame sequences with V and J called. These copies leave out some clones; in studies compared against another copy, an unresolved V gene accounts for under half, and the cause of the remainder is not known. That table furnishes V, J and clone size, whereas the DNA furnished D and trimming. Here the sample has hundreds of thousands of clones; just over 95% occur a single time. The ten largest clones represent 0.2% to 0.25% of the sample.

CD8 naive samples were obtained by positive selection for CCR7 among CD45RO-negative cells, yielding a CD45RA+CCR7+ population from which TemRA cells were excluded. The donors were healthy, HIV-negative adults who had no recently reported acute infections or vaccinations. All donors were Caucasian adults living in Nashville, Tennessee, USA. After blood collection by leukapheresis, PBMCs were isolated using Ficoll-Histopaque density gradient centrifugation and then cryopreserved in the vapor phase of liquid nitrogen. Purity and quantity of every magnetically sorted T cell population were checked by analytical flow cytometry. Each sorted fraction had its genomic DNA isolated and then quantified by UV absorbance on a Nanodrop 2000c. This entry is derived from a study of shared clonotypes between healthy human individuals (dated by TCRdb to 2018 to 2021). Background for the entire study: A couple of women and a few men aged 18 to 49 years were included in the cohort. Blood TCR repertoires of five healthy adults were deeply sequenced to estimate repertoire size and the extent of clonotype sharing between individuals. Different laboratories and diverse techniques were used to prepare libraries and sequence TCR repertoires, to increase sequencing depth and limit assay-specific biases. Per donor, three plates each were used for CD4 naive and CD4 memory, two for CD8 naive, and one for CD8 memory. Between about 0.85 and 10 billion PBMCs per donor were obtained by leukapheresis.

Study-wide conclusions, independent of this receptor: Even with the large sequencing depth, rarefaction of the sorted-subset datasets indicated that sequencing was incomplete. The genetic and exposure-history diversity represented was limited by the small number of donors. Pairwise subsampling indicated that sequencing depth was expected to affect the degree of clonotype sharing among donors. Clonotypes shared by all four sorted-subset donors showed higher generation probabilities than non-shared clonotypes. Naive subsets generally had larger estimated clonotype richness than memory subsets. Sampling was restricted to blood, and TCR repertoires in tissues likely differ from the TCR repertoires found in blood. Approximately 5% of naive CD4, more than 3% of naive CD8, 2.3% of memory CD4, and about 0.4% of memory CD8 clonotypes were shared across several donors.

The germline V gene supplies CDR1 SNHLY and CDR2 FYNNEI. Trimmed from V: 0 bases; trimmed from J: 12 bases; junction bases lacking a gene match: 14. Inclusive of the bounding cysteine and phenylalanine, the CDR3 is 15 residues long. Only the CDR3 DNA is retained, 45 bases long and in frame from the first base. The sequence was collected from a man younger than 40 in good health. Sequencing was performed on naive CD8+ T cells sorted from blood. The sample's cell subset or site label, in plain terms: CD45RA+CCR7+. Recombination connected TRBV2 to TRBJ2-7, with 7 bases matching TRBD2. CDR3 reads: CASSEATGTTFRRYF. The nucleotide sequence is TGTGCCAGCAGTGAAGCGACCGGGACTACCTTTCGCCGGTACTTC.